Below, 22 T cell receptor beta chains from the same sample are listed, as sequenced in a study of blood T cell repertoires in COVID-19. Measured with immunoSEQ multiplex PCR; TCRdb has only the in-frame clones, and not every one. The repertoire has around 140,000 clones, more than 75% of them found once; the top ten carry approximately 4.6%. Sequencing input: peripheral blood. The receptors derive from a human donor in a cohort sampled during active COVID-19.

This clone was counted only a few times. The V call is TRBV7-2, the J call TRBJ1-5; D not resolved. The length of the CDR3 is 13 residues. The germline CDR1 and CDR2 sequences are SGHTA and FQGNSA. Trimming cost V 4 bases and J 7 bases, with 11 bases left between them. The DNA of the CDR3 is TGTGCCAGCAGCTCCGCGGGGAACCAGCCCCAGCATTTT. It specifies CASSSAGNQPQHF.

Only a few counts were recorded for this clone. This chain uses TRBV9 with TRBJ1-3; TRBD1 agrees at 7 bases. This CDR3 has 18 residues. The trim removed 4 bases at V and 1 base at J, leaving 14 bases unmatched. Germline V CDR1 and CDR2: SGDLS, YYNGEE. The CDR3 coding sequence is TGTGCCAGCAGCCCCAAGGCCTGGGACAGTCCTTCTGGAAACACCATATATTTT. The encoded protein is CASSPKAWDSPSGNTIYF.

This clone was seen only a few times. The gene calls are TRBV7-2 and TRBJ1-5; tentative D call: TRBD1 (5 bases). The CDR3 is 15 residues long. Trimming pared 7 bases from V and 0 bases from J, leaving 13 bases between. The germline CDR1 and CDR2 sequences are SGHTA and FQGNSA. This CDR3 reads CASTPTAPSNQPQHF. CDR3 nucleotide sequence: TGTGCCAGCACCCCGACAGCCCCTAGCAATCAGCCCCAGCATTTT.

The chain combines TRBV12-3 or TRBV12-4 with TRBJ1-1; D is unresolved. The V and J ends lost 5 bases and 1 base respectively, with 8 bases between them. The CDR3 sequence is 13 residues long. DNA for the CDR3: TGTGCCAGCAGTCGACGGAGGAACACTGAAGCTTTCTTT. Amino acid sequence: CASSRRRNTEAFF.

The chain couples TRBV14 to TRBJ2-1; the D gene is possibly TRBD2 (7 bases). V shed 1 base and J shed 4 bases, with 17 bases lying between them. Germline V gives CDR1 SGHDN, CDR2 FVKESK. The CDR3 loop spans 17 amino acids. Here the CDR3 DNA reads TGTGCCAGCAGCCAAGGCCTCCGGGGGGCCGGTTACAATGAGCAGTTCTTC. Residues: CASSQGLRGAGYNEQFF.

This clone was seen a single time. The gene calls are TRBV15 and TRBJ2-6; a weak D match, TRBD2 (5 bases). The CDR3 runs 18 residues. V lost 0 bases and J lost 0, with 12 bases in between. Germline assignment: CDR1 LNHNV and CDR2 YYDKDF (reference sequence). CDR3 nucleotide sequence: TGTGCCACCAGCAGAGATCTCGGGATCGCCTCTGGGGCCAACGTCCTGACTTTC. Residues: CATSRDLGIASGANVLTF.

This chain connects TRBV5-6 to TRBJ1-3, with D hard to call. Germline V lookup: CDR1 SGHDT, CDR2 YYEEEE. V lost 1 base to trimming and J lost 0 bases, with 8 bases between them. The CDR3 spans 15 residues. CDR3 in amino acids: CASSLSFASGNTIYF. CDR3 sequence (DNA): TGTGCCAGCAGCTTGAGCTTTGCCTCTGGAAACACCATATATTTT.

This sequence joins TRBV5-6 and TRBJ1-5; D is undetermined. The CDR3 totals 16 residues. The ends were cut back, 2 bases at V and 4 bases at J, with 16 bases in the middle. Germline V CDR1 and CDR2: SGHDT, YYEEEE. The CDR3 region has the DNA TGTGCCAGCAGCTTATATGGAGAAAAGACTAATCAGCCCCAGCATTTT. Translation: CASSLYGEKTNQPQHF.

The chain employs TRBV5-5 and TRBJ1-2, with D perhaps TRBD1 (6 bases). This CDR3 spans 14 amino acids. The germline V gene encodes CDR1 SGHKS and CDR2 YYEKEE (reference sequence). The V gene lost 2 bases and the J gene lost 8 bases, with 16 bases spanning the gap. CDR3 bases: TGTGCCAGCAGCTTTAACAGGGATGGTCAAGGCTACACCTTC. It codes for CASSFNRDGQGYTF. Drawing the rest from reference TRBV5-5 and TRBJ1-2, the complete variable domain is DAGVTQSPTHLIKTRGQQVTLRCSPISGHKSVSWYQQVLGQGPQFIFQYYEKEERGRGNFPDRFSARQFPNYSSELNVNALLLGDSALYLCASSFNRDGQGYTFGSGTRLTVV.

The chain has TRBV6-5 and TRBJ2-1, with D possibly being TRBD2 (6 bases). Trimming removed 5 bases from V and 4 bases from J, with 15 bases in between. The CDR3 has 15 amino acids. In germline, CDR1 is MNHEY, CDR2 SVGAGI. The CDR3 nucleotides are TGTGCCAGCAGTACCCTAGCGAGCTATTACAATGAGCAGTTCTTC. Protein sequence: CASSTLASYYNEQFF.

The chain recombines TRBV4-2 with TRBJ2-5; 7 bases line up with TRBD2. V was clipped by 5 bases and J by 4 bases; unmatched bases: 10. CDR3 size: 15 residues. Germline loops: CDR1 LGHNA, CDR2 YNFKEQ. The CDR3 DNA follows: TGTGCCAGCAGCGAGCGGGGAAACCCCCGAGAGACCCAGTACTTC. This encodes CASSERGNPRETQYF.

This chain uses TRBV12-3 or TRBV12-4 with TRBJ1-2, with unresolved D. Trimming stripped 3 bases from V and 4 bases from J, with 3 bases between. This CDR3 is 11 amino acids long. The CDR3 sequence: CASSFGYGYTF. As DNA, the CDR3 is TGTGCCAGCAGTTTCGGCTATGGCTACACCTTC.

The chain is built from TRBV6-2 or TRBV6-3 and TRBJ1-1; TRBD1 matches 7 bases. Germline V gene data show CDR1 as MNHEY and CDR2 as SVGEGT. Germline trimming cut 5 bases from V and 6 bases from J; bases unmatched to any gene: 15. CDR3 size: 16 residues. CDR3 DNA: TGTGCCAGCAGTCGACGGGACAGATATTCCGGCGCTGAAGCTTTCTTT. It specifies CASSRRDRYSGAEAFF.

The chain has TRBV5-1 and TRBJ1-6, with 9 bases aligning to TRBD1. V shed 2 bases, J shed 5 bases, and the junction held 17 bases outside the gene matches. CDR3 length: 20 amino acids. CDR1 and CDR2 (germline): SGHRS, YFSETQ. CDR3 sequence (DNA): TGCGCCAGCAGCTTTGATCCGGGACAGGGCCTTGGGATAGATAATTCACCCCTCCACTTT. Protein sequence: CASSFDPGQGLGIDNSPLHF.

The chain couples TRBV5-1 to TRBJ1-1; TRBD1 is a possible D gene (5 bases). There are 16 residues in the CDR3. The germline CDR1 and CDR2 sequences are SGHRS and YFSETQ. The V end lost 7 bases, the J end lost 1 base, and 20 bases lay between the germline ends. CDR3: CASAGTDMFRNTEAFF. CDR3 coding DNA: TGCGCCAGCGCCGGGACTGACATGTTCCGGAACACTGAAGCTTTCTTT.

The chain uses TRBV27 and TRBJ1-4, with a tentative D call TRBD1 (5 bases). The CDR3 runs 15 residues. Germline-derived CDR1 and CDR2 are MNHEY and SMNVEV (reference sequence). V gave up 3 bases and J gave up 2 bases, with 10 bases separating them. The CDR3 sequence is CASSLRPGTNEKLFF. The CDR3 region has the DNA TGTGCCAGCAGTTTGAGGCCAGGGACTAATGAAAAACTGTTTTTT. Looking up the rest from reference TRBV27 and TRBJ1-4 gives the full variable domain: EAQVTQNPRYLITVTGKKLTVTCSQNMNHEYMSWYRQDPGLGLRQIYYSMNVEVTDKGDVPEGYKVSRKEKRNFPLILESPSPNQTSLYFCASSLRPGTNEKLFFGSGTQLSVL.

This chain uses TRBV18 with TRBJ2-1, with TRBD1 as a possible D gene (6 bases). CDR3 length equals 15 residues. V gave up 4 bases and J gave up 2 bases, with 12 bases separating them. Germline-derived CDR1 and CDR2 are KGHSH and LQKENI. This CDR3 reads CASSLFRDTYNEQFF. As DNA, the CDR3 is TGTGCCAGCTCACTATTCCGGGACACCTACAATGAGCAGTTCTTC.

This clone was counted only a few times. V is TRBV3-1 (or the pseudogene TRBV3-2) and J is TRBJ1-1, with 9 bases lining up with TRBD1. Germline CDR1 reads LGHDT; CDR2 reads YNNKEL (reference sequence). The CDR3 contains 13 residues. The junction had 8 bases not matched to a gene; V was cut back by 6 bases and J by 9 bases. The CDR3 region is CASRDDRGAKAFF. The CDR3 nucleotides are TGTGCCAGCAGGGACGACAGGGGGGCGAAAGCTTTCTTT.

The CDR3 spells CSVASGVRGYTF. As DNA, the CDR3 is TGCAGCGTTGCATCCGGGGTTCGGGGCTACACCTTC. The chain joins TRBV29-1 to TRBJ1-2; D not certain. V was clipped by 4 bases and J by 8 bases, with 14 bases between them. CDR1 and CDR2 (germline): SQVTM, ANQGSEA. The CDR3 loop spans 12 amino acids.

The gene calls are TRBV7-2 and TRBJ1-2, with D tentatively TRBD1 (6 bases). V shed 5 bases and J shed 5 bases, with 27 bases lying between them. The CDR3 contains 18 residues. CDR1 is SGHTA and CDR2 is FQGNSA in the germline V gene. The DNA for the CDR3 is TGTGCCAGCAGCCAAGGCCTACCGACTGACAGGCCTCCTTATGGCTACACCTTC. Its protein is CASSQGLPTDRPPYGYTF.

The genes are TRBV19 and TRBJ2-7; TRBD1 matches 8 bases. Looked up from germline, CDR1 is LNHDA and CDR2 is SQIVND (reference sequence). The CDR3 loop spans 15 amino acids. J lost 3 bases, V lost 4 bases, and 8 bases had no gene match. CDR3: CASSTRTGNLYEQYF. For the CDR3, the DNA is TGTGCCAGTAGTACCAGGACAGGGAACCTCTACGAGCAGTACTTC.

The rearrangement links TRBV27 to TRBJ2-7, with 7 bases aligning to TRBD2. The CDR3 loop spans 15 amino acids. Germline lookup yields CDR1 MNHEY and CDR2 SMNVEV (reference sequence). V was clipped by 8 bases and J by 0 bases; unmatched bases: 10. CDR3 sequence: CASGPAGFSSYEQYV. The DNA of the CDR3 is TGTGCCAGCGGGCCAGCGGGGTTTAGCTCCTACGAGCAGTACGTC.